This TCR beta chain was captured by sequencing in a study of shared T cell receptors in the human thymus. Produced via immunoSEQ multiplex PCR; TCRdb's table is partial and in-frame only. The sample consists of hundreds of thousands of clones, approximately 87% of them appearing once. This same sample was also taken into another study, of human thymus T cells. From that report: In corrective heart surgery, resections were taken, and these provided the thymus tissue. Usage of V and J genes appeared biased in thymic and blood repertoires.

This receptor was obtained from a boy under three years old with a congenital heart defect. The sequenced sample was thymocytes.

The CDR3 sequence is CASSYRGGIGGYTF. CDR3 DNA sequence: TGTGCCAGCAGTTATCGGGGAGGCATTGGTGGCTACACCTTC. This chain links TRBV28 with TRBJ1-2; D is unclear. The CDR3 has 14 residues. V was shortened by 4 bases and J by 7 bases, with 16 bases between the two germline ends. CDR1 is MDHEN, CDR2 SYDVKM, per germline.